Following are 20 T cell receptor beta chains from one sample sequenced in a study of T cell changes during pregnancy in multiple sclerosis. Produced via immunoSEQ multiplex PCR; TCRdb's table is partial and in-frame only. Found here are some 30,000 clones, roughly nine tenths of them singletons; the top ten hold 11%. The specimen was CD8+ T cells from peripheral blood mononuclear cells, collected in the third trimester of pregnancy. These TCRs come from a female donor with multiple sclerosis, enrolled in a pregnancy study.

The chain carries TRBV9 and TRBJ2-1; TRBD2 might be the D (5 bases). Germline CDR1 and CDR2: SGDLS and YYNGEE. Trimming left V 3 bases short and J 7 bases short, with 8 bases between. The CDR3 extends over 12 amino acids. The CDR3 DNA follows: TGTGCCAGCAGCGCCGGGGATAATGAGCAGTTCTTC. Amino acid sequence: CASSAGDNEQFF.

This sequence joins TRBV28 and TRBJ2-5, with D possibly being TRBD2 (6 bases). The CDR3 extends over 15 amino acids. Germline V gene lookup returns CDR1 MDHEN and CDR2 SYDVKM. V was clipped by 6 bases and J by 5 bases, with 19 bases between them. CDR3 bases: TGTGCCAGCAGAGGTTCCCGGGGGAACGTGGAGACCCAGTACTTC. It is translated as CASRGSRGNVETQYF.

The chain uses TRBV30 and TRBJ1-1; possibly TRBD1 for D (5 bases). Germline V gives CDR1 GTSNPN, CDR2 SVGIG (reference sequence). The CDR3 covers 15 residues. The V and J ends lost 3 bases and 4 bases respectively, with 18 bases between them. In DNA form, the CDR3 reads TGTGCCTGGAGCTTAAATCCAGGGAGGAGCACTGAAGCTTTCTTT. Translation: CAWSLNPGRSTEAFF.

This chain joins TRBV5-5 and TRBJ2-2, with 9 positions matching TRBD1. V gave up 4 bases and J gave up 7 bases; unmatched junction bases: 8. Germline CDR1 SGHKS, CDR2 YYEKEE (reference sequence). This CDR3 is 15 amino acids long. CDR3 in DNA: TGTGCCAGCAGCCTTCCGGGACAGGGCCACGGGGAGCTGTTTTTT. It yields the protein CASSLPGQGHGELFF.

This chain links TRBV27 with TRBJ2-3; maybe TRBD1 (6 bases). Looked up from germline, CDR1 is MNHEY and CDR2 is SMNVEV (reference sequence). The CDR3 contains 16 residues. The V end lost 3 bases, the J end lost 5 bases, and 18 bases lay between the germline ends. In DNA, the CDR3 is TGTGCCAGCAGTTTCTCCACAGGGTTTAAAGAAGATACGCAGTATTTT. Translation gives CASSFSTGFKEDTQYF.

The chain is built from TRBV27 and TRBJ1-1; D is possibly TRBD1 (5 bases). CDR1 and CDR2 (germline): MNHEY, SMNVEV (reference sequence). This CDR3 is 13 amino acids long. V lost 3 bases, J lost 1 base, and 6 bases lay in between. The chain's CDR3 is CASSFRGNTEAFF. For the CDR3, the DNA is TGTGCCAGCAGTTTTAGGGGGAACACTGAAGCTTTCTTT.

Only one count was recorded for this clone. The rearrangement links TRBV4-2 to TRBJ1-1; 9 bases are shared with TRBD1. Losses at the gene ends were 2 bases for V and 0 bases for J; bases not matched to a gene: 1. The germline CDR1 and CDR2 sequences are LGHNA and YNFKEQ. The CDR3 is made up of 15 amino acids. Here the CDR3 reads CASSQRTGVNTEAFF. In DNA, the CDR3 is TGTGCCAGCAGCCAAAGGACAGGGGTGAACACTGAAGCTTTCTTT.

The genes are TRBV21-1 and TRBJ2-2; whether TRBD2, the table's D call, matches the DNA was not checked. TRBV21-1 is tagged as a pseudogene. The CDR3 length is 16 residues. The CDR3 coding sequence is TGTGCCAGCAGCACTTGCCCCTCCGGCGGGACCGGGGAGCTGTTTTTT. It translates to CASSTCPSGGTGELFF.

The chain uses TRBV27 and TRBJ2-3; 9 bases line up with TRBD2. This CDR3 has 15 amino acids. Losses at the gene ends were 7 bases for V and 5 bases for J; bases not matched to a gene: 10. Germline loops: CDR1 MNHEY, CDR2 SMNVEV (reference sequence). For the CDR3, the DNA is TGTGCCAGCATTGAATGGAGCGGGGGGAGAGATACGCAGTATTTT. Translated, it gives CASIEWSGGRDTQYF.

This clone occurred once. The chain is built from TRBV25-1 and TRBJ1-2; weak D call: TRBD1 (6 bases). Trimming removed 3 bases at V and 5 bases at J, with 16 bases between. The CDR3 has 15 amino acids. The germline gives CDR1 MGHDK, CDR2 SYGVNS. This CDR3 reads CASSDPTLTGYGYTF. The CDR3 nucleotides read TGTGCCAGCAGTGACCCAACCCTGACAGGTTATGGCTACACCTTC.

The rearrangement uses TRBV27 and TRBJ2-1; 8 nucleotides agree with TRBD2. V lost 6 bases, J lost 15 bases, and 10 bases stayed unmatched. The germline CDR1 and CDR2 sequences are MNHEY and SMNVEV (reference sequence). The CDR3 is 12 amino acids. Here the CDR3 reads CASRTGTRFLFF. The DNA for the CDR3 is TGTGCCAGCAGGACCGGGACTAGGTTTTTGTTCTTC.

The V call is TRBV9, the J call TRBJ1-2; TRBD1 agrees at 11 bases. V was clipped by 3 bases and J by 7 bases; unmatched bases: 5. CDR3 size: 14 residues. Germline-derived CDR1 and CDR2 are SGDLS and YYNGEE. The CDR3 loop is CASSGGQGAGGYTF. CDR3 DNA: TGTGCCAGCAGCGGAGGACAGGGGGCGGGTGGCTACACCTTC. Full variable domain (missing parts from reference TRBV9 and TRBJ1-2): DSGVTQTPKHLITATGQRVTLRCSPRSGDLSVYWYQQSLDQGLQFLIQYYNGEERAKGNILERFSAQQFPDLHSELNLSSLELGDSALYFCASSGGQGAGGYTFGSGTRLTVV.

The V call is TRBV2, the J call TRBJ2-2; D is ambiguous. The CDR3 runs to 12 residues. Germline V gene data show CDR1 as SNHLY and CDR2 as FYNNEI. The V end was cut by 8 bases, the J end by 6 bases, with 10 bases between. The CDR3 here is CASSEFSGELFF. The CDR3 DNA reads as TGTGCCAGCTCTGAGTTTTCCGGGGAGCTGTTTTTT.

The chain couples TRBV12-5 to TRBJ2-1; 13 positions agree with TRBD2. After removal of 5 bases from V and 3 bases from J, the junction contained 4 bases not matched to a gene. The CDR3 contains 16 residues. Germline V CDR1 and CDR2: LGHNT, FRNRAP. The CDR3 bases are TGTGCTAGTGGTGGCGGGACTAGCGGGGTCTACAATGAGCAGTTCTTC. This codes for CASGGGTSGVYNEQFF.

The chain has TRBV28 and TRBJ1-4, with 9 nucleotides matching TRBD1. Trimming took 6 bases from V and 3 from J; bases not matched to a gene: 8. The CDR3 runs 16 residues. Germline CDR1 is MDHEN and CDR2 is SYDVKM. DNA of the CDR3: TGTGCCAGCAGAAAGAGACAGGGGGTTGCTAATGAAAAACTGTTTTTT. Translated, it gives CASRKRQGVANEKLFF.

The chain uses TRBV20-1 and TRBJ2-1, with unresolved D. Germline V gene lookup returns CDR1 DFQATT and CDR2 SNEGSKA (reference sequence). The CDR3 is 10 residues long. Trimming took 7 bases from V and 9 from J, leaving 10 bases between them. The CDR3 is CSVQRSEQFF. The DNA for the CDR3 is TGCAGTGTCCAGCGTAGTGAGCAGTTCTTC.

The chain has TRBV5-6 and TRBJ2-1; no clear D gene. The V gene lost 0 bases and the J gene lost 8 bases, with 6 bases spanning the gap. In germline, CDR1 is SGHDT, CDR2 YYEEEE. The CDR3 covers 12 residues. This CDR3 reads CASSLGLDEQFF. In DNA, the CDR3 is TGTGCCAGCAGCTTGGGTCTCGATGAGCAGTTCTTC.

This rearrangement joins TRBV27 to TRBJ1-1, with TRBD1 matching over 12 bases. CDR1 is MNHEY, CDR2 SMNVEV, per germline (reference sequence). The CDR3 covers 14 residues. V lost 6 bases, J lost 3 bases, and 2 bases stayed unmatched. In DNA form, the CDR3 reads TGTGCCAGCAGCCGGGACAGGGGGCACACTGAAGCTTTCTTT. Protein: CASSRDRGHTEAFF.

The chain links TRBV11-2 to TRBJ1-2; possible D gene TRBD1, 5 bases. Germline V CDR1 and CDR2: SGHAT, FQNNGV. This CDR3 has 17 amino acids. The V gene lost 0 bases and the J gene lost 3 bases, with 17 bases spanning the gap. The CDR3 region has the DNA TGTGCCAGCAGCTTAGATGAGTGGGACGGGGGGGACTATGGCTACACCTTC. This encodes CASSLDEWDGGDYGYTF. The complete variable domain, with remaining parts taken from reference TRBV11-2 and TRBJ1-2, reads EAGVAQSPRYKIIEKRQSVAFWCNPISGHATLYWYQQILGQGPKLLIQFQNNGVVDDSQLPKDRFSAERLKGVDSTLKIQPAKLEDSAVYLCASSLDEWDGGDYGYTFGSGTRLTVV.

The V gene is TRBV9, the J gene TRBJ2-7; D gene uncertain. The V end was cut by 0 bases, the J end by 1 base, with 8 bases between. The CDR3 has 14 amino acids. CDR1 and CDR2 (germline): SGDLS, YYNGEE. The CDR3 DNA reads TGTGCCAGCAGCGTAGGAAGTCGGTCCTACGAGCAGTACTTC. Residues: CASSVGSRSYEQYF.